The 10 T cell receptor beta chains below come from one sample, sequenced in a study of chemoradiotherapy in HPV16-positive cancers. Repertoires were generated with immunoSEQ multiplex PCR, while TCRdb's copy carries only in-frame clones and drops some. The sample includes some 20,000 clones, over 65% of them seen just once. The sample was blood, taken from a patient who underwent chemoradiotherapy. These receptors came from a human donor with HPV-associated anogenital cancer.

The chain uses TRBV28 and TRBJ2-6; D may be TRBD1 (6 bases). The CDR3 sequence is 19 residues long. Germline CDR1 and CDR2: MDHEN and SYDVKM. The V gene lost 4 bases and the J gene lost 0 bases, with 19 bases spanning the gap. Here the CDR3 reads CASSSRTAFTTSGANVLTF. DNA of the CDR3: TGTGCCAGCAGTTCCCGGACAGCCTTTACGACCTCTGGGGCCAACGTCCTGACTTTC.

CDR3 sequence (DNA): TGTGCCAGCAGCGGGGGGACAGGCGCCGGAGATGAGCAGTTCTTC. Translated, it gives CASSGGTGAGDEQFF. The J gene is TRBJ2-1, the V gene TRBV9; 8 bases match TRBD1. This CDR3 region has 15 residues. V lost 3 bases and J lost 8; bases outside the gene matches: 10. CDR1 SGDLS and CDR2 YYNGEE come from the germline V gene. The full variable domain, completed using reference TRBV9 and TRBJ2-1, is DSGVTQTPKHLITATGQRVTLRCSPRSGDLSVYWYQQSLDQGLQFLIQYYNGEERAKGNILERFSAQQFPDLHSELNLSSLELGDSALYFCASSGGTGAGDEQFFGPGTRLTVL.

DNA of the CDR3: TGTGCCAGCAGCCCCGACAGGGTGACCCTTAATGAAAAACTGTTTTTT. As protein: CASSPDRVTLNEKLFF. The genes are TRBV7-9 and TRBJ1-4, with 7 positions matching TRBD1. Germline CDR1 and CDR2: SEHNR and FQNEAQ (reference sequence). J was trimmed by 4 bases and V by 5 bases; bases with no gene match: 10. The CDR3 has 16 amino acids.

This chain connects TRBV7-2 to TRBJ1-2; D not certain. CDR1 SGHTA and CDR2 FQGNSA come from the germline V gene. Trimming pared 3 bases from V and 10 bases from J, leaving 15 bases between. The CDR3 sequence is 13 residues long. The CDR3 loop reads CASSFSGYALYTF. As DNA, the CDR3 is TGTGCCAGCAGCTTCAGTGGGTATGCCCTCTACACCTTC.

The gene calls are TRBV5-1 and TRBJ2-1; TRBD1 matches 9 bases. The CDR3 extends over 16 amino acids. The V gene's germline CDR1 is SGHRS and CDR2 YFSETQ. With 1 base clipped from V and 8 bases from J, the junction kept 10 bases outside the gene matches. The DNA for the CDR3 is TGCGCCAGCAGCTTGTTGGGGGACAGGGTAATCGATGAGCAGTTCTTC. Translating it yields CASSLLGDRVIDEQFF.

The chain is built from TRBV6-6 and TRBJ2-7, with 12 positions matching TRBD1. This CDR3 spans 13 amino acids. V gave up 8 bases and J gave up 5 bases; unmatched junction bases: 4. The germline gives CDR1 MNHNY, CDR2 SVGAGI (reference sequence). The CDR3 nucleotides are TGTGCCAGCGTGGGACAGGGGGCGGACGAGCAGTACTTC. This gives the protein CASVGQGADEQYF.

The chain employs TRBV5-1 and TRBJ2-2; the D gene is possibly TRBD1 (5 bases). The CDR3 runs to 16 residues. Trimming took 1 base from V and 0 from J, leaving 10 bases between them. CDR1 and CDR2 (germline): SGHRS, YFSETQ. This CDR3 reads CASSLITGPNTGELFF. In DNA form, the CDR3 reads TGCGCCAGCAGCTTGATCACAGGCCCGAACACCGGGGAGCTGTTTTTT.

The V call is TRBV10-3, the J call TRBJ1-2, with D possibly being TRBD1 (6 bases). V lost 10 bases and J 2 bases, leaving 11 bases between the germline ends. The germline V gene has CDR1 ENHRY and CDR2 SYGVKD. This CDR3 contains 12 residues. In DNA form, the CDR3 reads TGTGCCAAGGGGGACGGAAACTATGGCTACACCTTC. Translation gives CAKGDGNYGYTF.

The chain has TRBV6-5 and TRBJ1-1, with 7 positions matching TRBD1. This CDR3 is built from 13 residues. CDR1 is MNHEY, CDR2 SVGAGI, per germline. Trimming at V came to 6 bases and at J to 7 bases, leaving 8 bases not matched to a gene. The CDR3 nucleotides read TGTGCCAGCAGGACGACAGGGACGGGTGAAGCTTTCTTT. It encodes CASRTTGTGEAFF.

The chain couples TRBV5-4 to TRBJ2-2; 8 bases map to TRBD1. Germline CDR1 SGHNT, CDR2 YYREEE (reference sequence). The CDR3 has 15 amino acids. Unmatched junction bases numbered 2, after V lost 4 bases and J lost 0 bases. This CDR3 reads CASSPGQANTGELFF. Written as DNA, the CDR3 is TGTGCCAGCAGCCCGGGACAGGCGAACACCGGGGAGCTGTTTTTT.